This T cell receptor (beta chain) was retrieved from a study of T cell responses to AZD1222 COVID-19 vaccine. Study as a whole: Second-dose intervals of approximately 4 or approximately 12 weeks were pooled. General study points: The study reported that nearly half of spike-specific TCRs target unmutated variant regions. Vaccine-associated CD4 TCRs spanned spike, dominant at 160-218 and 743-854. At study baseline, merely a handful of AZD1222 recipients were seropositive.

Here immunoSEQ multiplex PCR was the method, and the copy in TCRdb shows in-frame clones only, minus some. The sample contains over 100,000 clones, around 86% of which appear only once. About this clone itself: No antigen is known for it.

Germline CDR1 and CDR2: SEHNR and FQNEAQ (reference sequence). The CDR3 has 14 amino acids. Trimming left V 6 bases short and J 4 bases short, with 15 bases between. The TCR sequence derives from an adult in good health. The starting material was peripheral blood, obtained on day 0 of AZD1222 vaccination. V gene TRBV7-9 combines with J gene TRBJ1-2, with D perhaps TRBD1 (6 bases). The CDR3 bases are TGTGCCAGCAGTCAGAATAAGGACAGCTATGGCTACACCTTC. Its protein is CASSQNKDSYGYTF.